Presented here are 7 T cell receptor beta chains from one specimen sequenced in a study of T cells in tuberculosis. Time point described: new active TB diagnosis, blood taken before or within 7 days of starting treatment. Here immunoSEQ multiplex PCR was the method, and the copy in TCRdb shows in-frame clones only, minus some. This table has more than 30,000 clones, roughly 82% appearing once. The sample here was PBMCs, taken at tuberculosis diagnosis. The receptors were sampled from an adult with tuberculosis.

The chain is built from TRBV28 and TRBJ1-1; 9 nucleotides match TRBD1. The CDR3 is made up of 15 amino acids. The V gene end was trimmed by 6 bases and the J gene end by 1 base; junction bases not matched to a gene: 6. Germline V gives CDR1 MDHEN, CDR2 SYDVKM. The CDR3 nucleotides are TGTGCCAGCAGGGGACAGGGCTTGAGGAACACTGAAGCTTTCTTT. Encoded protein: CASRGQGLRNTEAFF. Drawing the rest from reference TRBV28 and TRBJ1-1, the complete variable domain is DVKVTQSSRYLVKRTGEKVFLECVQDMDHENMFWYRQDPGLGLRLIYFSYDVKMKEKGDIPEGYSVSREKKERFSLILESASTNQTSMYLCASRGQGLRNTEAFFGQGTRLTVV.

The V and J genes are TRBV5-4 and TRBJ2-1, with 8 bases lining up with TRBD2. V trimming: 4 bases; J trimming: 1 base; junction bases outside the gene matches: 10. Germline CDR1 and CDR2: SGHNT and YYREEE (reference sequence). This CDR3 has 17 amino acids. The CDR3 bases are TGTGCCAGCAGCCTCCACCCGACTAGCGAGTCCTACAATGAGCAGTTCTTC. Protein product: CASSLHPTSESYNEQFF. The full variable domain, with the rest looked up from reference TRBV5-4 and TRBJ2-1, is ETGVTQSPTHLIKTRGQQVTLRCSSQSGHNTVSWYQQALGQGPQFIFQYYREEENGRGNFPPRFSGLQFPNYSSELNVNALELDDSALYLCASSLHPTSESYNEQFFGPGTRLTVL.

The chain joins TRBV4-1 to TRBJ2-2; D may be TRBD2 (5 bases). V gave up 2 bases and J gave up 5 bases, with 18 bases separating them. The CDR3 length is 17 residues. Germline lookup yields CDR1 MGHRA and CDR2 YSYEKL. The CDR3 DNA reads as TGCGCCAGCAGCCAACACGGTGCCGGGGTAGGAACCGGGGAGCTGTTTTTT. It translates to CASSQHGAGVGTGELFF.

J is TRBJ2-3 and V is TRBV6-1; 7 positions match TRBD1. J lost 4 bases, V lost 5 bases, and 3 bases had no gene match. The CDR3 is 13 residues long. Looked up from germline, CDR1 is MNHNS and CDR2 is SASEGT. CDR3 in amino acids: CASSRGGADTQYF. CDR3 sequence (DNA): TGTGCCAGCAGTAGAGGGGGCGCAGATACGCAGTATTTT.

The CDR3 nucleotides are TGTGCCAGCAGTACCACAGGGGCCACCTATGGCTACACCTTC. Amino acids: CASSTTGATYGYTF. The chain couples TRBV27 to TRBJ1-2; 7 bases are shared with TRBD1. In germline, CDR1 is MNHEY, CDR2 SMNVEV (reference sequence). Losses at the gene ends were 5 bases for V and 4 bases for J; bases not matched to a gene: 7. This CDR3 spans 14 amino acids.

The chain has TRBV28 and TRBJ2-7; 9 bases align to TRBD2. The germline CDR1 and CDR2 sequences are MDHEN and SYDVKM. There are 15 residues in the CDR3. V lost 2 bases and J lost 2; bases outside the gene matches: 4. The CDR3 loop is CASSLTGGRAYEQYF. CDR3 DNA sequence: TGTGCCAGCAGTTTAACGGGCGGGAGGGCCTACGAGCAGTACTTC.

The genes are TRBV9 and TRBJ2-2; D may be TRBD1 (5 bases). V lost 4 bases and J lost 6, with 16 bases in between. The CDR3 has 15 residues. CDR1 and CDR2 (germline): SGDLS, YYNGEE. CDR3 sequence reads: CASSSDVRVAGELFF. The CDR3 bases are TGTGCCAGCAGCTCAGACGTCAGGGTGGCCGGGGAGCTGTTTTTT.